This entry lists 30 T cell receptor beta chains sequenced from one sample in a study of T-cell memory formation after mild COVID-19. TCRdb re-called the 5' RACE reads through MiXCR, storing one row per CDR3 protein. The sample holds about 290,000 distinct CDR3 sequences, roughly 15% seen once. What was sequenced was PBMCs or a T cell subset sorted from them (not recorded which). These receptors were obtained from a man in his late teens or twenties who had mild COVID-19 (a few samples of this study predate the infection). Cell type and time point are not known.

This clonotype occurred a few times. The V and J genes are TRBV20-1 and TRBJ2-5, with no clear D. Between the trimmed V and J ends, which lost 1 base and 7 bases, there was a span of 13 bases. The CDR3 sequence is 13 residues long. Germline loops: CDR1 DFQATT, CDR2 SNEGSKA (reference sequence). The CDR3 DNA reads TGCAGTGCTAGAGGGCAGGTAGTAGGGACCCAGTACTTC. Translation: CSARGQVVGTQYF.

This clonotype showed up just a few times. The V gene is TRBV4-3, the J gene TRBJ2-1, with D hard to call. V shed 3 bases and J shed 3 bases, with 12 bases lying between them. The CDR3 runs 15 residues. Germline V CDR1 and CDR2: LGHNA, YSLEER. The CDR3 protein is CASSHVGFLYNEQFF. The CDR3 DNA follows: TGCGCCAGCAGCCACGTGGGGTTCCTCTACAATGAGCAGTTCTTC.

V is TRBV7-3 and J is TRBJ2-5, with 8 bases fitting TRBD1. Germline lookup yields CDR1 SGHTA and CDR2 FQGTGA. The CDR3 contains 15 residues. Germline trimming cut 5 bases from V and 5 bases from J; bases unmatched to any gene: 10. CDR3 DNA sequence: TGTGCCAGCAGCGCTTCAGGGGGCGGGTATGAGACCCAGTACTTC. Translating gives CASSASGGGYETQYF.

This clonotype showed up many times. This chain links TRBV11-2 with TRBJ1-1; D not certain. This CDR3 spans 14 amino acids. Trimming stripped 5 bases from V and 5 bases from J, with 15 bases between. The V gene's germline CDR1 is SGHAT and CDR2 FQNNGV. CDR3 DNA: TGTGCCAGCAGCACTTTTCCAGAAGGGACTGAAGCTTTCTTT. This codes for CASSTFPEGTEAFF. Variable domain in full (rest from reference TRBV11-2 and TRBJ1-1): EAGVAQSPRYKIIEKRQSVAFWCNPISGHATLYWYQQILGQGPKLLIQFQNNGVVDDSQLPKDRFSAERLKGVDSTLKIQPAKLEDSAVYLCASSTFPEGTEAFFGQGTRLTVV.

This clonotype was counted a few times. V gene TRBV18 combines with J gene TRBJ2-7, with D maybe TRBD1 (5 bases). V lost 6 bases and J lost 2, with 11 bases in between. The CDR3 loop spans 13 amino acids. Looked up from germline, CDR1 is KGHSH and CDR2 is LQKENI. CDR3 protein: CASSPGSTYEQYV. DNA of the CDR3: TGTGCCAGCTCCCCAGGGTCCACCTACGAGCAGTACGTC.

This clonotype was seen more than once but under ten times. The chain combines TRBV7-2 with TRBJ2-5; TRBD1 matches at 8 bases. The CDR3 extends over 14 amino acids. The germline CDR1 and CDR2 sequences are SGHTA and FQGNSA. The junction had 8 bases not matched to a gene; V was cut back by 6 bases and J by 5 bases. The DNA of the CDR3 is TGTGCCAGCAGTTCGACAGGGGCGCGGGAGACCCAGTACTTC. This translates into CASSSTGARETQYF.

The CDR3 loop reads CASRPRGTNSGEQFF. The DNA for the CDR3 is TGTGCCAGCCGCCCGAGGGGGACGAATTCGGGTGAGCAGTTCTTC. This rearrangement joins TRBV6-2 or TRBV6-3 to TRBJ2-1; D perhaps matches TRBD1 (6 bases). This CDR3 contains 15 residues. Germline CDR1 MNHEY, CDR2 SVGEGT. V gave up 8 bases and J gave up 9 bases, with 23 bases separating them.

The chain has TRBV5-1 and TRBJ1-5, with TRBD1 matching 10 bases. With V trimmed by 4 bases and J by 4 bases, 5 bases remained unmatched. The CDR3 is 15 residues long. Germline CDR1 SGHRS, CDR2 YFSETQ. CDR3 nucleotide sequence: TGCGCCAGCAGCCTGGGACAGGGGTTAAATCAGCCCCAGCATTTT. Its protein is CASSLGQGLNQPQHF.

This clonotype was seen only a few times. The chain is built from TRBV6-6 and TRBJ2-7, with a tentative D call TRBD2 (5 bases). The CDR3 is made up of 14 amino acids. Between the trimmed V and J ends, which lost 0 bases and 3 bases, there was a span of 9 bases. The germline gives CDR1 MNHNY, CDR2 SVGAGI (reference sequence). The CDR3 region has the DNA TGTGCCAGCAGTTACTCCCGACGGGACTACGAGCAGTACTTC. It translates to CASSYSRRDYEQYF.

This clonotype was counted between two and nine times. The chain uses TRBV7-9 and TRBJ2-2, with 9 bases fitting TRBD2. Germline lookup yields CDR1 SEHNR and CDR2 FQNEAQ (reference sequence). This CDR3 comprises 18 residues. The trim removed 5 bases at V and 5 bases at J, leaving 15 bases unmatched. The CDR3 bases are TGTGCCAGCAGCCTTCGGAGAGCGGGGGGCCGGGGTACCGGGGAGCTGTTTTTT. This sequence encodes CASSLRRAGGRGTGELFF.

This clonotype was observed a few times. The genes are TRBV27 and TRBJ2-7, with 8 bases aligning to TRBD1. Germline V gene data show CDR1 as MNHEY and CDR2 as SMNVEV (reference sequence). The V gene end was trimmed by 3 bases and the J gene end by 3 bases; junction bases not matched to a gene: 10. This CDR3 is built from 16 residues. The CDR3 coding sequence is TGTGCCAGCAGTTTCACCGGACAGGGACTTTTCTACGAGCAGTACTTC. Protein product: CASSFTGQGLFYEQYF.

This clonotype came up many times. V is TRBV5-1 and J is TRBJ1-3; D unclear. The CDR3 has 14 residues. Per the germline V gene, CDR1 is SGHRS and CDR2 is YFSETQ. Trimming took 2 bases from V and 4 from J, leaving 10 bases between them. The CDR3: CASSLRTGGNTIYF. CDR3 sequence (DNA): TGCGCCAGCAGCTTAAGGACGGGGGGAAACACCATATATTTT.

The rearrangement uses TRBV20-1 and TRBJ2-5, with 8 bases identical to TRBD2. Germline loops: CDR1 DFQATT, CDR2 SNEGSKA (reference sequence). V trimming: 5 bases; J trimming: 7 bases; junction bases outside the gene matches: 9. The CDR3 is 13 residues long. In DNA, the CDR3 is TGCAGTGCTGGCACCGGGGGGGCGTGGACCCAGTACTTC. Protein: CSAGTGGAWTQYF.

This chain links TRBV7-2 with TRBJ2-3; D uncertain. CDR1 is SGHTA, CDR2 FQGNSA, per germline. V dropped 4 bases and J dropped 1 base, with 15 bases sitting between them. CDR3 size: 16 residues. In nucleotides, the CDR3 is TGTGCCAGCAGCTCGATCCTACAAATTGGCACAGATACGCAGTATTTT. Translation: CASSSILQIGTDTQYF.

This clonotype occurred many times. CDR3 residues: CASSLGLAGNTDTQYF. Written as DNA, the CDR3 is TGTGCCAGCAGCTTAGGGCTAGCGGGGAACACAGATACGCAGTATTTT. The chain recombines TRBV7-8 with TRBJ2-3; TRBD2 matches 9 bases. The trim removed 1 base at V and 2 bases at J, leaving 4 bases unmatched. Germline V lookup: CDR1 SGHVS, CDR2 FQNEAQ. The CDR3 is 16 residues long.

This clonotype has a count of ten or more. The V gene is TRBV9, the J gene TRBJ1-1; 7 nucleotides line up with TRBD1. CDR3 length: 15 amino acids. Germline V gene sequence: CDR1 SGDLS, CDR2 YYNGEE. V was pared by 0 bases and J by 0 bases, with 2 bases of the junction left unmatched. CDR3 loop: CASSVGDRMNTEAFF. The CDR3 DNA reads TGTGCCAGCAGCGTAGGGGACAGAATGAACACTGAAGCTTTCTTT.

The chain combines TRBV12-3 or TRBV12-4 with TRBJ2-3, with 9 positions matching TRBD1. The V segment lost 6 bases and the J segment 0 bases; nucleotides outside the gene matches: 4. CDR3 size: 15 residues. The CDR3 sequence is CASRGTGTSTDTQYF. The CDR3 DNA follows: TGTGCCAGCAGGGGGACAGGGACTAGCACAGATACGCAGTATTTT.

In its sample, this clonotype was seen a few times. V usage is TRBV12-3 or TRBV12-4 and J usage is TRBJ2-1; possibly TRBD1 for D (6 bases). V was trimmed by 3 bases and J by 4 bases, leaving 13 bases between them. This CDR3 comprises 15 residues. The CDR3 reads CASSFRDKVYNEQFF. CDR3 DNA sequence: TGTGCCAGCAGTTTTCGGGACAAGGTTTACAATGAGCAGTTCTTC.

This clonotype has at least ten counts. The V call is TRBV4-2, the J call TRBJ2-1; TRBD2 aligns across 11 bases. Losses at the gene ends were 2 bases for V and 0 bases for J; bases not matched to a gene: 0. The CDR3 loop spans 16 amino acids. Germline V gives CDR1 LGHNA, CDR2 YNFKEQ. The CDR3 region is CASSQLAGGSYNEQFF. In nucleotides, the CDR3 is TGTGCCAGCAGCCAACTAGCGGGGGGCTCCTACAATGAGCAGTTCTTC.

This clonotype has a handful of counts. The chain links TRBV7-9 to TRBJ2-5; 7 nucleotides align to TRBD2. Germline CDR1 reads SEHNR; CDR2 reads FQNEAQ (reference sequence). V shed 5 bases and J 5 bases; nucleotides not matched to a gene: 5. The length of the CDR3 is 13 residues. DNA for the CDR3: TGTGCCAGCAGCCCGGGACTATCGGAGACCCAGTACTTC. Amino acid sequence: CASSPGLSETQYF.

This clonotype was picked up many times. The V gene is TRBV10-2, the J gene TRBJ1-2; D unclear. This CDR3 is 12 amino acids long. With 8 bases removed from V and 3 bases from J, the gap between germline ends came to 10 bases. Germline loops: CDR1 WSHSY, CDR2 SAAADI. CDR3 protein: CASAEGHYGYTF. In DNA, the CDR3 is TGCGCCAGCGCGGAGGGCCACTATGGCTACACCTTC.

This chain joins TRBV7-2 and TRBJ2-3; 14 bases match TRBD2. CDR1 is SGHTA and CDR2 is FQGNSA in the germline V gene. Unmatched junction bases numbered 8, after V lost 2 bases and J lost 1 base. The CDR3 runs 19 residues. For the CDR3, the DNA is TGTGCCAGCAGCTTAAGGGGGACTAGCGGGGGTTGGGGCACAGATACGCAGTATTTT. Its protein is CASSLRGTSGGWGTDTQYF.

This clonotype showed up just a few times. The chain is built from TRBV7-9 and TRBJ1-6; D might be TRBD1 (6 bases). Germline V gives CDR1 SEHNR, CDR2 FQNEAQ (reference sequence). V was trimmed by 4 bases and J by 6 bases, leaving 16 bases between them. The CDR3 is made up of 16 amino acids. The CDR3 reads CASSSAGHFINSPLHF. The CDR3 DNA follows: TGTGCCAGCAGCTCGGCGGGACATTTTATTAATTCACCCCTCCACTTT.

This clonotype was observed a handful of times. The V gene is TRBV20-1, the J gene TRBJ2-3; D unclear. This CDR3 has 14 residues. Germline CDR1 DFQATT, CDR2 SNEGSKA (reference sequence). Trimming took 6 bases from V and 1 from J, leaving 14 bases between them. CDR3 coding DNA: TGCAGTGCAGCAAGGGCTGGGGGCACAGATACGCAGTATTTT. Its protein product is CSAARAGGTDTQYF.

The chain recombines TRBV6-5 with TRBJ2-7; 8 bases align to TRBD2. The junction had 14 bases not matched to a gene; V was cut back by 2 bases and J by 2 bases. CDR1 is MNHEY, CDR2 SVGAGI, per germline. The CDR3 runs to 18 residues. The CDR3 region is CASSYRTASGGGPYEQYV. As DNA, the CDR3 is TGTGCCAGCAGTTACCGCACCGCCTCGGGGGGGGGCCCCTACGAGCAGTACGTC.

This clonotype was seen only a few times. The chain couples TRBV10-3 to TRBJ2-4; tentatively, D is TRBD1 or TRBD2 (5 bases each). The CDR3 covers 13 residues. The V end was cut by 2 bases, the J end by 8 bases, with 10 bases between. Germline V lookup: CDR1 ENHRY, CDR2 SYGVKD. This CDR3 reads CAISEEGSDIQYF. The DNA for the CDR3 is TGTGCCATCAGTGAGGAGGGGAGCGACATTCAGTACTTC.

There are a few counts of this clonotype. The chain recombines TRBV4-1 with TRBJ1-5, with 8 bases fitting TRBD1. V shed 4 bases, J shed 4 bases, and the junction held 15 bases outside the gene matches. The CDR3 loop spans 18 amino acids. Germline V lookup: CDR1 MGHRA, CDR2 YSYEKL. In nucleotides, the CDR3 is TGCGCCAGCAGCCTCACCTCGCAGGGGGCCAAGAGGAATCAGCCCCAGCATTTT. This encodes CASSLTSQGAKRNQPQHF.

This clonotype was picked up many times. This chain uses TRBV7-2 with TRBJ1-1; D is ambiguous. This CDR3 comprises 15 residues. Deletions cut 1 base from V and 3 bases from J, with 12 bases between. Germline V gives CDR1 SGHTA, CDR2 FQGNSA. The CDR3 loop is CASSLVPGAYTEAFF. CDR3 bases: TGTGCCAGCAGCTTAGTGCCGGGCGCCTACACTGAAGCTTTCTTT.

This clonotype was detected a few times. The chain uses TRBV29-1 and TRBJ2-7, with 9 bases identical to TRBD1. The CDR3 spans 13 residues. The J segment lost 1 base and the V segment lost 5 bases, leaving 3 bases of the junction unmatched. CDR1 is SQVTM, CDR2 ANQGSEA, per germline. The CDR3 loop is CSVRTGDSYEQYF. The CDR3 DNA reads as TGCAGCGTTCGGACAGGGGATTCCTACGAGCAGTACTTC.

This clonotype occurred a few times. CDR3 residues: CASSFGTQYYYEQYF. The CDR3 DNA follows: TGTGCCAGCAGCTTTGGGACGCAGTATTACTACGAGCAGTACTTC. J is TRBJ2-7 and V is TRBV7-9; D might be TRBD1 or TRBD2, each matching 5 bases. This CDR3 has 15 residues. Germline V gives CDR1 SEHNR, CDR2 FQNEAQ (reference sequence). V was cut by 3 bases and J by 3 bases, with 15 bases left in between.